The 16 T cell receptor beta chains below were found in one sample sequenced in a study of PD-1 blockade in classical Hodgkin lymphoma. Profiling relied on immunoSEQ multiplex PCR, and the TCRdb table lists in-frame clones only, not all of them. In the table there are just over 60,000 clones, 70% to 90% of which are singletons. Each patient relapsed following autologous stem cell transplantation, and prior brentuximab vedotin exposure differed. Sample: peripheral blood mononuclear cells (PBMCs), taken at baseline. These receptors originate from a human donor with classical Hodgkin lymphoma.

The CDR3 DNA reads as TGCAGTTCAGCAACTAATGAAAAACTGTTTTTT. Protein: CSSATNEKLFF. This chain links TRBV20-1 with TRBJ1-4, with D unclear. This CDR3 region has 11 residues. Germline CDR1 DFQATT, CDR2 SNEGSKA (reference sequence). The ends were cut back, 8 bases at V and 0 bases at J, with 4 bases in the middle.

The chain combines TRBV7-9 with TRBJ2-3, with unresolved D. The germline gives CDR1 SEHNR, CDR2 FQNEAQ (reference sequence). The ends were cut back, 0 bases at V and 0 bases at J, with 7 bases in the middle. The CDR3 is 15 residues long. The CDR3 loop is CASSLALASTDTQYF. CDR3 DNA: TGTGCCAGCAGCTTAGCGCTGGCTAGCACAGATACGCAGTATTTT.

V is TRBV7-6 and J is TRBJ2-7; 7 bases agree with TRBD1. J lost 3 bases, V lost 4 bases, and 3 bases had no gene match. Germline lookup yields CDR1 SGHVS and CDR2 FNYEAQ. The CDR3 runs 13 residues. The CDR3 nucleotides are TGTGCCAGCAGCTCATGGGACAGCTACGAGCAGTACTTC. Its protein product is CASSSWDSYEQYF.

V gene TRBV7-2 combines with J gene TRBJ2-1, with 8 positions matching TRBD2. The CDR3 loop spans 13 amino acids. From germline, CDR1 is SGHTA and CDR2 FQGNSA. With 6 bases clipped from V and 5 bases from J, the junction kept 3 bases outside the gene matches. CDR3: CASSKLADNEQFF. CDR3 nucleotides: TGTGCCAGCAGTAAACTAGCGGACAATGAGCAGTTCTTC.

The genes are TRBV9 and TRBJ1-1; no reliable D call. Germline V lookup: CDR1 SGDLS, CDR2 YYNGEE. The CDR3 totals 15 residues. The germline V and J ends were trimmed by 0 bases and 4 bases, with 13 bases remaining between them. The CDR3 DNA is TGTGCCAGCAGCGTAGCTGGTGCGGGGATCACTGAAGCTTTCTTT. Its translation: CASSVAGAGITEAFF.

The CDR3 is CASSPRVDGANVLTF. The DNA for the CDR3 is TGTGCCAGCTCACCGAGAGTGGATGGGGCCAACGTCCTGACTTTC. The J gene is TRBJ2-6, the V gene TRBV18, with unresolved D. In germline, CDR1 is KGHSH, CDR2 LQKENI. The CDR3 consists of 15 residues. V lost 3 bases to trimming and J lost 3 bases, with 9 bases between them.

J is TRBJ2-3 and V is TRBV6-1; D may be TRBD1 (5 bases). V lost 2 bases and J lost 6, with 12 bases in between. The CDR3 covers 14 residues. Germline V gene data show CDR1 as MNHNS and CDR2 as SASEGT. CDR3 nucleotides: TGTGCCAGCAGTGAAAGTTCAGGGTGGGATACGCAGTATTTT. Protein product: CASSESSGWDTQYF.

The chain combines TRBV2 with TRBJ1-2; D may be TRBD1 (5 bases). Germline V CDR1 and CDR2: SNHLY, FYNNEI. Trimming stripped 3 bases from V and 1 base from J, with 18 bases between. CDR3 size: 17 residues. CDR3 bases: TGTGCCAGCAGTGACTTTCAAATTCGACAGAGTAACTATGGCTACACCTTC. This codes for CASSDFQIRQSNYGYTF.

This clone turned up a few times. The V call is TRBV9, the J call TRBJ1-4, with D uncertain. Trimming shortened V by 3 bases and J by 0 bases, and 12 bases separated the two germline ends. Germline V gene sequence: CDR1 SGDLS, CDR2 YYNGEE. The CDR3 has 16 residues. CDR3 amino acids: CASSGNGRATNEKLFF. The CDR3 DNA sequence: TGTGCCAGCAGCGGAAACGGACGAGCAACTAATGAAAAACTGTTTTTT.

This sequence joins TRBV27 and TRBJ2-5; 8 positions match TRBD2. Germline V gene data show CDR1 as MNHEY and CDR2 as SMNVEV (reference sequence). The CDR3 spans 13 residues. Trimming took 8 bases from V and 5 from J; bases not matched to a gene: 7. This chain's CDR3 is CASRRGGRETQYF. DNA of the CDR3: TGTGCCAGCCGCCGCGGGGGGCGGGAGACCCAGTACTTC.

This chain joins TRBV6-5 and TRBJ2-2, with TRBD1 matching 9 bases. After removal of 7 bases from V and 3 bases from J, the junction contained 3 bases not matched to a gene. The CDR3 has 14 amino acids. The germline V gene has CDR1 MNHEY and CDR2 SVGAGI. The chain's CDR3 is CASTRTGDTGELFF. The CDR3 DNA reads as TGTGCCAGCACCCGGACAGGGGACACCGGGGAGCTGTTTTTT.

This clone was seen a handful of times. The V call is TRBV6-6, the J call TRBJ2-2; D uncertain. CDR1 and CDR2 (germline): MNHNY, SVGAGI (reference sequence). Trimming pared 6 bases from V and 7 bases from J, leaving 3 bases between. CDR3 length: 10 amino acids. CDR3 nucleotide sequence: TGTGCCAGCAGAGACGGGGAGCTGTTTTTT. It specifies CASRDGELFF.

This sequence joins TRBV9 and TRBJ2-5; possible D gene TRBD2, 7 bases. The CDR3 runs to 14 residues. Germline V gene lookup returns CDR1 SGDLS and CDR2 YYNGEE. Trimming left V 2 bases short and J 5 bases short, with 13 bases between. CDR3 bases: TGTGCCAGCAGCGTTACGGGGGGCGCCGAGACCCAGTACTTC. Protein: CASSVTGGAETQYF.

The chain has TRBV7-7 and TRBJ2-1; D is perhaps TRBD2 (5 bases). The CDR3 has 14 amino acids. Trimming took off 1 base at V and 6 bases at J, with 10 bases between the two ends. The V gene's germline CDR1 is SSHAT and CDR2 FNYEAQ (reference sequence). CDR3 amino acids: CASSLDLAGNEQFF. The CDR3 bases are TGTGCCAGCAGCTTAGATCTAGCAGGCAATGAGCAGTTCTTC.

The CDR3 sequence: CATSPGTGVLVSEAFF. The CDR3 nucleotides are TGTGCCACCTCCCCCGGGACAGGGGTTCTGGTGAGTGAAGCTTTCTTT. The chain joins TRBV9 to TRBJ1-1, with 10 bases lining up with TRBD1. CDR3 size: 16 residues. Trimming took 9 bases from V and 7 from J; bases not matched to a gene: 18. Germline CDR1 is SGDLS and CDR2 is YYNGEE.

The rearrangement joins TRBV15 to TRBJ2-7; D might be TRBD2 (5 bases). Trimming cost V 3 bases and J 5 bases, with 17 bases left between them. Germline CDR1 reads LNHNV; CDR2 reads YYDKDF (reference sequence). The CDR3 is 15 amino acids. CDR3: CATSRAFGVGDEQYF. The CDR3 coding sequence is TGTGCCACCAGCAGGGCATTCGGGGTTGGGGACGAGCAGTACTTC.